Listed below are T cell receptor beta chains from one sample, sequenced in a study of vaccination effects on CD4 cells after COVID-19. The assay was immunoSEQ multiplex PCR, and TCRdb's table has in-frame clones only and misses some. The table records about 22,000 clones, around 77% of them present only once. Their target antigens are unknown. Source: CD4+ T cells from PBMCs cultured with SARS-CoV-2 spike peptides, taken before COVID-19 vaccination. These receptors were collected from a human donor who had a prior SARS-CoV-2 infection. The CDR3 runs from the conserved cysteine through the conserved F or W. Each record gives: CDR3 protein, clone size, V gene. Only part of the rows carry a size: once, few, many, or a class if the clone is expanded.

CDR3 protein: CSVVQTGGNEKLFF; clone size: -; V gene: TRBV29-1
CDR3 protein: CAQARQGRVEKLFF; clone size: few; V gene: TRBV30
CDR3 protein: CARSSDRVPYNEQFF; clone size: -; V gene: TRBV5-3
CDR3 protein: CASSLASGPSYNEQFF; clone size: -; V gene: TRBV7-9
CDR3 protein: CASSDSTDTQYF; clone size: -; V gene: TRBV2
CDR3 protein: CASSTTVSSYNEQFF; clone size: -; V gene: TRBV5-8
CDR3 protein: CASSKTGAGYMNTEAFF; clone size: -; V gene: TRBV4-2
CDR3 protein: CASSTQGLAGRETQYF; clone size: -; V gene: TRBV25-1
CDR3 protein: CAWTGTNPMWTQYF; clone size: -; V gene: TRBV30
CDR3 protein: CASVGHQTGNTEAFF; clone size: once; V gene: TRBV6-6
CDR3 protein: CSVATGHETQYF; clone size: -; V gene: TRBV29-1
CDR3 protein: CASSLVLLSPTDTQYF; clone size: -; V gene: TRBV5-6
CDR3 protein: CASSNREPRTQYF; clone size: -; V gene: TRBV2
CDR3 protein: CASSEGVADEQYF; clone size: -; V gene: TRBV9
CDR3 protein: CASSVGDRATDTQYF; clone size: once; V gene: TRBV9
CDR3 protein: CASDSGTVQYF; clone size: -; V gene: TRBV6-6
CDR3 protein: CASSRGVSGANVLTF; clone size: -; V gene: TRBV5-6
CDR3 protein: CASSRGLAEETQYF; clone size: -; V gene: TRBV7-9
CDR3 protein: CASSERASQETQYF; clone size: -; V gene: TRBV2
CDR3 protein: CASKLDLSTDTQYF; clone size: -; V gene: TRBV6-5
CDR3 protein: CASSPQGPSYEQYF; clone size: -; V gene: TRBV6-5
CDR3 protein: CASSSRGADTQYF; clone size: -; V gene: TRBV12-3/TRBV12-4
CDR3 protein: CATSDDSRETQYF; clone size: -; V gene: TRBV24-1
CDR3 protein: CASSSGGLAGFLETQYF; clone size: -; V gene: TRBV6-2/TRBV6-3
CDR3 protein: CASSPRSGGRYGYTF; clone size: -; V gene: TRBV7-6
CDR3 protein: CASSEVSGTRTGELFF; clone size: once; V gene: TRBV6-1
CDR3 protein: CASSFGTGTYEQYF; clone size: -; V gene: TRBV5-5
CDR3 protein: CASSHGTVPLQETQYF; clone size: -; V gene: TRBV3-1/TRBV3-2
CDR3 protein: CASSSWDRSNQPQHF; clone size: few; V gene: TRBV5-6
CDR3 protein: CASSLPPGAYEQYF; clone size: -; V gene: TRBV7-2
CDR3 protein: CASSLSGSGGGRTQYF; clone size: -; V gene: TRBV5-4